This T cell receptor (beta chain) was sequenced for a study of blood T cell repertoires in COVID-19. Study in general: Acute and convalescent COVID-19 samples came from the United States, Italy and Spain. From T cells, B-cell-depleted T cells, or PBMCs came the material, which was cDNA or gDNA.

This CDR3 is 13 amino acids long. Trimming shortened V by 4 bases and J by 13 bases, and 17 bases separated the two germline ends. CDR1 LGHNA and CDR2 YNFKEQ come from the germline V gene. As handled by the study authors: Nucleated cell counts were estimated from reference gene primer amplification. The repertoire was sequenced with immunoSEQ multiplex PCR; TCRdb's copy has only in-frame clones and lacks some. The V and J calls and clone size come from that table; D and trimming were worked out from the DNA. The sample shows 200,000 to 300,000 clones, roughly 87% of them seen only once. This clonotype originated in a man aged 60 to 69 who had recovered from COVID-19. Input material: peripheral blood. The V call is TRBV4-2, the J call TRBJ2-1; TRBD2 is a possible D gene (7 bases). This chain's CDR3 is CASSPQWRGQQFF. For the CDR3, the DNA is TGTGCCAGCAGCCCCCAATGGCGGGGGCAACAGTTCTTC.